Listed below are T cell receptor beta chains from one sample, sequenced in a study of radiotherapy plus CTLA-4 blockade in lung cancer. This table comes from immunoSEQ multiplex PCR, and its TCRdb copy is limited to in-frame clones, with some not included. This sample has approximately 100,000 clones, with around 85% found just once. The sample consisted of peripheral blood, taken from a patient treated with radiotherapy plus ipilimumab. The receptors come from a human donor with non-small cell lung cancer that progressed on radiotherapy plus ipilimumab. Some clones in this sample may be carry-over from other donors' samples. Each CDR3 is given with its conserved first and last residue. The D gene is left open where the match is weak. Only some rows state a clone size, as once, few, many or a class for expanded clones.

d_call	j_call	clone_size	v_call	cdr3_aa	cdr3_nt
NA	TRBJ1-3	NA	TRBV6-5	CASGTKSSGNTIYF	TGTGCCAGCGGGACGAAGAGCTCTGGAAACACCATATATTTT
NA	TRBJ1-1	NA	TRBV18	CASSPPGTANTEAFF	TGTGCCAGCTCACCACCGGGTACAGCCAACACTGAAGCTTTCTTT
NA	TRBJ2-3	once	TRBV7-6	CASSEKAGPDTQYF	TGTGCCAGCAGCGAAAAAGCAGGTCCAGATACGCAGTATTTT
NA	TRBJ2-2	NA	TRBV6-4	CASSEYSRINTGELFF	TGTGCCAGCAGTGAATATTCTAGGATTAACACCGGGGAGCTGTTTTTT
NA	TRBJ1-2	NA	TRBV6-5	CASRITGIDGYTF	TGTGCCAGCAGAATTACAGGGATCGATGGCTACACCTTC
TRBD2	TRBJ2-5	NA	TRBV5-6	CASSLRGVGETQYF	TGTGCCAGCAGCTTACGGGGGGTCGGCGAGACCCAGTACTTC
TRBD1	TRBJ1-3	NA	TRBV18	CASSPTGGGSGNTIYF	TGTGCCAGCTCACCCACAGGGGGAGGCTCTGGAAACACCATATATTTT
TRBD1	TRBJ2-1	NA	TRBV30	CAWSVGQGSYEQFF	TGTGCCTGGAGTGTAGGACAGGGGTCCTATGAGCAGTTCTTC
NA	TRBJ2-1	NA	TRBV7-6	CASSLLRGGQYNEQFF	TGTGCCAGCAGCTTACTAAGGGGGGGCCAATACAATGAGCAGTTCTTC
NA	TRBJ2-3	few	TRBV7-9	CASSLDAEGDTQYF	TGTGCCAGCAGCTTAGACGCCGAAGGGGATACGCAGTATTTT
NA	TRBJ2-3	NA	TRBV28	CASTQGRAHTDTQYF	TGTGCCAGCACGCAGGGGAGGGCCCACACAGATACGCAGTATTTT
TRBD1	TRBJ2-1	NA	TRBV27	CASSLPQGATEQFF	TGTGCCAGCAGTCTCCCACAGGGGGCGACTGAGCAGTTCTTC
NA	TRBJ2-3	NA	TRBV19	CASSTTTQGTDTQYF	TGTGCCAGTAGTACAACCACCCAGGGCACAGATACGCAGTATTTT
NA	TRBJ2-3	NA	TRBV7-2	CASSLDDVSQYF	TGTGCCAGCAGCTTAGATGACGTATCGCAGTATTTT
NA	TRBJ2-5	NA	TRBV4-1	CASSQVITANQETQYF	TGCGCCAGCAGCCAAGTGATCACAGCCAACCAAGAGACCCAGTACTTC
TRBD1	TRBJ1-1	NA	TRBV19	CASTVTGGLTEAFF	TGTGCCAGTACTGTGACAGGGGGTTTGACTGAAGCTTTCTTT
NA	TRBJ1-5	once	TRBV30	CAWSLEAGLGNQPQHF	TGTGCCTGGAGTTTGGAGGCGGGGCTGGGCAATCAGCCCCAGCATTTT
NA	TRBJ1-2	NA	TRBV5-1	CASSLVGDTPGYTF	TGCGCCAGCAGCTTGGTGGGGGACACCCCAGGCTACACCTTC
NA	TRBJ1-2	few	TRBV18	CASSPGYNYGYTF	TGTGCCAGCTCACCAGGGTATAACTATGGCTACACCTTC
NA	TRBJ2-4	NA	TRBV28	CASSSGLAAKNIQYF	TGTGCCAGCAGTTCCGGGCTGGCCGCCAAAAACATTCAGTACTTC
NA	TRBJ2-5	few	TRBV2	CASSGRQAQETQYF	TGTGCCAGCAGTGGCCGACAGGCCCAAGAGACCCAGTACTTC
NA	TRBJ2-7	once	TRBV14	CASSRLNSGQGGEQYF	TGTGCCAGCAGCCGGCTCAACTCCGGCCAAGGAGGGGAGCAGTACTTC
TRBD1	TRBJ1-4	NA	TRBV9	CASSPSPGQGNEKLFF	TGTGCCAGCAGCCCGTCACCGGGACAGGGGAATGAAAAACTGTTTTTT
TRBD1	TRBJ2-7	NA	TRBV19	CASSWADRGYEQYF	TGTGCCAGCTCCTGGGCGGACAGGGGCTACGAGCAGTACTTC
TRBD2	TRBJ2-1	NA	TRBV27	CASSLYASGSRGNEQFF	TGTGCCAGCAGTTTATACGCTAGCGGGTCAAGAGGCAATGAGCAGTTCTTC
NA	TRBJ2-5	NA	TRBV7-2	CASSSSWRPGGQYF	TGTGCCAGCAGCTCCTCTTGGAGGCCGGGTGGCCAGTACTTC
TRBD2	TRBJ2-5	NA	TRBV11-3	CASSLGAEAGYQETQYF	TGTGCCAGCAGCTTAGGAGCGGAAGCGGGGTACCAAGAGACCCAGTACTTC
NA	TRBJ2-6	NA	TRBV21-1	CASSHPASSGANVLTF	TGTGCCAGCAGCCACCCAGCGAGCTCTGGGGCCAACGTCCTGACTTTC
NA	TRBJ2-3	NA	TRBV11-1	CASSSRLDSTDTQYF	TGTGCCAGCAGCTCGCGTCTAGACAGCACAGATACGCAGTATTTT
TRBD1	TRBJ2-7	once	TRBV29-1	CSVETGGGLYEQYF	TGCAGCGTTGAGACAGGGGGCGGGTTATACGAGCAGTACTTC
NA	TRBJ2-3	NA	TRBV7-9	CASSQMVGRTDTQYF	TGTGCCAGCAGCCAGATGGTGGGGAGAACAGATACGCAGTATTTT
NA	TRBJ1-5	NA	TRBV5-1	CASSLTGGDQPQHF	TGCGCCAGCAGCTTGACAGGAGGGGATCAGCCCCAGCATTTT
NA	TRBJ1-1	NA	TRBV25-1	CASSERRNAEAFF	TGTGCCAGCAGTGAAAGGAGGAACGCTGAAGCTTTCTTT
NA	TRBJ1-1	NA	TRBV2	CANQENTEAFF	TGTGCCAACCAAGAGAACACTGAAGCTTTCTTT
NA	TRBJ2-7	NA	TRBV7-2	CASSLERLAYEQYF	TGTGCCAGCAGCTTAGAAAGACTAGCCTACGAGCAGTACTTC
TRBD2	TRBJ2-3	NA	TRBV25-1	CASSEFLAGEEDTQYF	TGTGCCAGCAGTGAATTTCTAGCGGGGGAAGAAGATACGCAGTATTTT
NA	TRBJ2-5	NA	TRBV27	CASTGSGGPWGETQYF	TGTGCCAGCACCGGTTCTGGGGGGCCCTGGGGAGAGACCCAGTACTTC
TRBD1	TRBJ1-2	NA	TRBV7-3	CASSLPTGNGYTF	TGTGCCAGCAGCTTGCCGACAGGGAATGGCTACACCTTC
TRBD1	TRBJ1-2	NA	TRBV7-2	CASSYQSGTGVDGYTF	TGTGCCAGCAGCTACCAATCCGGGACAGGGGTCGATGGCTACACCTTC
NA	TRBJ1-1	NA	TRBV6-5	CASSYTDGNTEAFF	TGTGCCAGCAGTTACACCGACGGGAACACTGAAGCTTTCTTT
NA	TRBJ2-7	NA	TRBV7-3	CASSLMAGAMLEQYF	TGTGCCAGCAGCTTGATGGCAGGGGCAATGTTAGAGCAGTACTTC
NA	TRBJ2-2	NA	TRBV6-1	CASSEDGSTGELFF	TGTGCCAGCAGTGAGGATGGAAGTACCGGGGAGCTGTTTTTT
NA	TRBJ2-7	once	TRBV5-5	CASSLGPTGTYQQYF	TGTGCCAGCAGCTTGGGGCCGACAGGGACTTACCAGCAGTACTTC
NA	TRBJ1-2	NA	TRBV7-2	CASSLDPGSYGYTF	TGTGCCAGCAGCTTAGATCCAGGGTCCTATGGCTACACCTTC
TRBD1	TRBJ1-2	NA	TRBV2	CASSVSGTGGTDGYTF	TGTGCCAGCAGTGTATCCGGGACAGGGGGCACAGATGGCTACACCTTC
NA	TRBJ1-2	NA	TRBV5-1	CASSLGRQTLPNYGYTF	TGCGCCAGCAGCTTGGGCCGGCAGACCTTACCGAACTATGGCTACACCTTC
NA	TRBJ1-1	few	TRBV10-3	CATQRGSSDTEAFF	TGTGCCACCCAAAGGGGCAGCTCGGACACTGAAGCTTTCTTT
NA	TRBJ2-5	once	TRBV11-1	CASSLGRSRETQYF	TGTGCCAGCAGTCTCGGCAGGTCCCGGGAGACCCAGTACTTC